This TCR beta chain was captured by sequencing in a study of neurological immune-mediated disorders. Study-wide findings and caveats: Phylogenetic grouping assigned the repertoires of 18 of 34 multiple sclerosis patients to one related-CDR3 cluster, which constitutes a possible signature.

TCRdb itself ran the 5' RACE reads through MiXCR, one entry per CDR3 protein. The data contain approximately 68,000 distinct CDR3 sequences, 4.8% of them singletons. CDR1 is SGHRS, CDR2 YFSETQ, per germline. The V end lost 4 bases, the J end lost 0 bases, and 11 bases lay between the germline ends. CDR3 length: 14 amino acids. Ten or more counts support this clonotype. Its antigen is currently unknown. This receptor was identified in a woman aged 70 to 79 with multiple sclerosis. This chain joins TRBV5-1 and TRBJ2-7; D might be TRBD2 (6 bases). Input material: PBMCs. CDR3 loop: CASSTLGGSYEQYF. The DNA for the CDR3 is TGCGCCAGCAGCACTCTGGGGGGCTCCTACGAGCAGTACTTC.